This T cell receptor (beta chain) was documented in a study of T-cell memory formation after mild COVID-19. TCRdb re-called the 5' RACE reads through MiXCR, storing one row per CDR3 protein. This sample yields hundreds of thousands of distinct CDR3 sequences, of which about 18% are seen a single time; roughly an eighth belongs to the top ten. The CDR3 is 13 amino acids. V lost 4 bases to trimming and J lost 2 bases, with 8 bases between them. Germline assignment: CDR1 ENHRY and CDR2 SYGVKD. The chain employs TRBV10-3 and TRBJ2-5; no definite D call. The sequence came from an adult woman who had mild COVID-19 (a few samples of this study predate the infection). Cell type and time point are not known. Input material: PBMCs or a T cell subset sorted from them (not recorded which). As DNA, the CDR3 is TGTGCCATCAGTGTAGGTCAGCAAGAGACCCAGTACTTC. It specifies CAISVGQQETQYF.